The clone carrying this T cell receptor (beta chain) was recorded many times. CDR1 and CDR2 from the germline V gene are PRHDT and FYEKMQ (reference sequence). The CDR3 totals 15 residues. V lost 2 bases, J lost 0 bases, and 11 bases lay in between. This specimen belongs to a study of HIV-infected patients and healthy controls. The repertoire came from unfractionated whole blood and reflected all unsorted peripheral T cells. 500 ng RNA was reverse transcribed with alpha and beta constant-region primers. Using multiplexing indices, alpha and beta chain libraries were generated apart by chain-specific third strand synthesis. TCRdb ran MiXCR on the 5' RACE reads and lists one entry per CDR3 protein. The table shows some 13,000 distinct CDR3 sequences, with 11% occurring only once.

Sequenced input: blood. This receptor was obtained from an adult in good health. The V and J genes are TRBV13 and TRBJ2-7; D unclear. CDR3 bases: TGTGCCAGCAGCTTAAATTCACAGAGCTCCTACGAGCAGTACTTC. Encoded protein: CASSLNSQSSYEQYF.